Listed below are T cell receptor beta chains from one sample, sequenced in a study of blood T cell repertoires in COVID-19. Clones were sequenced by immunoSEQ multiplex PCR, and TCRdb holds only the in-frame ones, with some missing. This sample has 80,000 to 95,000 clones, with approximately 75% found just once. Sequencing input: peripheral blood. The origin of the receptors is a woman aged 45 to 65 with acute or convalescent COVID-19. Both conserved end residues are part of each CDR3. The order of the fields is J gene, clone size, D gene, V gene, CDR3 protein, CDR3 DNA. A D gene is named only where the DNA matches it firmly. Size is omitted from some rows. Given values are once, few, many or a class for expanded clones.

>TRBJ1-1|.|.|TRBV7-8
CASSLYETENTEAFF
TGTGCCAGCAGCTTATATGAGACAGAGAACACTGAAGCTTTCTTT
>TRBJ1-1|once|TRBD1|TRBV27
CASSLSAGTGNTEAFF
TGTGCCAGCAGTTTGTCAGCTGGGACAGGAAACACTGAAGCTTTCTTT
>TRBJ1-1|.|.|TRBV18
CASSPRTESNTEAFF
TGTGCCAGCTCACCACGGACAGAATCGAACACTGAAGCTTTCTTT
>TRBJ1-2|.|.|TRBV6-2/TRBV6-3
CASSYSGENTF
TGTGCCAGCAGTTACTCGGGAGAAAACACCTTC
>TRBJ1-1|.|.|TRBV5-1
CASSLAGGNTEAFF
TGCGCCAGCAGCTTGGCGGGAGGTAACACTGAAGCTTTCTTT
>TRBJ2-5|once|TRBD2|TRBV10-3
CAISGLAQETQYF
TGTGCCATCAGTGGACTAGCCCAAGAGACCCAGTACTTC
>TRBJ1-5|few|.|TRBV5-1
CASSPMGGSEQPQHF
TGCGCCAGCAGCCCAATGGGGGGGTCTGAGCAGCCCCAGCATTTT
>TRBJ1-4|.|.|TRBV29-1
CSVPGGGLGEKLFF
TGCAGCGTTCCCGGCGGGGGCCTCGGTGAAAAACTGTTTTTT
>TRBJ1-1|.|TRBD1|TRBV9
CASSGQGANTEAFF
TGTGCCAGCAGCGGACAGGGGGCGAACACTGAAGCTTTCTTT
>TRBJ2-5|once|TRBD2|TRBV6-1
CASSEVASGGRETQYF
TGTGCCAGCAGTGAAGTAGCTAGCGGGGGTAGGGAGACCCAGTACTTC
>TRBJ1-2|.|.|TRBV19
CASQLQGVYGYTF
TGTGCCAGCCAGCTGCAGGGCGTCTATGGCTACACCTTC
>TRBJ2-3|.|TRBD2|TRBV4-3
CASSQERLAGGQTDTQYF
TGCGCCAGCAGCCAAGAACGGCTAGCGGGGGGGCAGACAGATACGCAGTATTTT
>TRBJ1-1|.|TRBD1|TRBV6-5
CASSRQGVNTEAFF
TGTGCCTCCTCACGACAGGGGGTAAACACTGAAGCTTTCTTT
>TRBJ1-1|.|.|TRBV28
CASSSVAPAFF
TGTGCCAGCAGTTCAGTGGCTCCGGCTTTCTTT
>TRBJ1-6|.|.|TRBV7-9
CASSLNSDSPLHF
TGTGCCAGCAGCCTCAACAGTGATTCACCCCTCCACTTT
>TRBJ1-2|.|.|TRBV6-1
CASSDRGVGGYTF
TGTGCCAGCAGTGATCGCGGGGTAGGAGGCTACACCTTC
>TRBJ2-5|.|TRBD1|TRBV7-2
CASSSGQNQETQYF
TGTGCCAGCAGCTCGGGACAGAATCAAGAGACCCAGTACTTC
>TRBJ1-4|.|.|TRBV7-9
CASSLMQQPNEKLFF
TGTGCCAGCAGCTTAATGCAACAGCCTAATGAAAAACTGTTTTTT
>TRBJ1-1|.|.|TRBV5-5
CASSPPDRILEAFF
TGTGCCAGCAGCCCCCCCGACAGGATTCTTGAAGCTTTCTTT
>TRBJ2-3|.|.|TRBV12-3/TRBV12-4
CASRRTVDTQYF
TGTGCCAGCAGGCGGACAGTAGATACGCAGTATTTT
>TRBJ1-2|.|TRBD1|TRBV9
CASSVETGRYGYTF
TGTGCCAGCAGCGTAGAGACAGGGAGGTATGGCTACACCTTC
>TRBJ1-1|.|TRBD1|TRBV10-3
CAISERGQDTEAFF
TGTGCCATCAGTGAAAGGGGGCAAGACACTGAAGCTTTCTTT
>TRBJ2-3|few|TRBD2|TRBV3-1/TRBV3-2
CASSRLASGGTDTQYF
TGTGCCAGCAGCCGCTTGGCTAGCGGGGGCACAGATACGCAGTATTTT
>TRBJ2-7|.|TRBD1|TRBV7-2
CASSLRQGAFLEQYF
TGTGCCAGCAGCCTCCGACAGGGGGCTTTCCTGGAGCAGTACTTC
>TRBJ1-4|once|.|TRBV4-2
CASSQPGRVNEKLFF
TGTGCCAGCAGCCAACCGGGGAGGGTTAATGAAAAACTGTTTTTT
>TRBJ1-5|.|TRBD1|TRBV2
CASTGDREYQPQHF
TGTGCCAGCACTGGGGACAGGGAATATCAGCCCCAGCATTTT
>TRBJ2-1|.|.|TRBV27
CASSFGGNTYNEQFF
TGTGCCAGCAGTTTTGGCGGGAATACCTACAATGAGCAGTTCTTC
>TRBJ1-1|.|.|TRBV27
CASWRGTEAFF
TGTGCCAGCTGGAGGGGCACTGAAGCTTTCTTT
>TRBJ2-5|.|.|TRBV5-6
CASSLYGDLETQYF
TGTGCCAGCAGCTTGTACGGAGACCTGGAGACCCAGTACTTC
>TRBJ1-1|.|.|TRBV4-3
CASSQVPRSAAVGTEAFF
TGCGCCAGCAGCCAAGTACCGAGGAGTGCGGCTGTGGGCACTGAAGCTTTCTTT